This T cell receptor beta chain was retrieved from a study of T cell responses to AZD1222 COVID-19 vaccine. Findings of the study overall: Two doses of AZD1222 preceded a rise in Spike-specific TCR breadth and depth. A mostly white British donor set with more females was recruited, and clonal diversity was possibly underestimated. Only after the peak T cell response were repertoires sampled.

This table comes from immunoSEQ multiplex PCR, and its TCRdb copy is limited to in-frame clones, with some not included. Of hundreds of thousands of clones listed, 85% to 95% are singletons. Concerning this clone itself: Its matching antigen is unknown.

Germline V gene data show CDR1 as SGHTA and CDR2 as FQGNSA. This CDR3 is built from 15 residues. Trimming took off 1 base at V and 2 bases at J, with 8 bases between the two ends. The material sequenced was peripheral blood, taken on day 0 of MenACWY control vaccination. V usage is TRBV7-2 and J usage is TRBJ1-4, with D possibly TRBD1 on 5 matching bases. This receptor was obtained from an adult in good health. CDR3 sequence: CASSLEGLTNEKLFF. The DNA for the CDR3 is TGTGCCAGCAGCTTAGAGGGGTTGACTAATGAAAAACTGTTTTTT.